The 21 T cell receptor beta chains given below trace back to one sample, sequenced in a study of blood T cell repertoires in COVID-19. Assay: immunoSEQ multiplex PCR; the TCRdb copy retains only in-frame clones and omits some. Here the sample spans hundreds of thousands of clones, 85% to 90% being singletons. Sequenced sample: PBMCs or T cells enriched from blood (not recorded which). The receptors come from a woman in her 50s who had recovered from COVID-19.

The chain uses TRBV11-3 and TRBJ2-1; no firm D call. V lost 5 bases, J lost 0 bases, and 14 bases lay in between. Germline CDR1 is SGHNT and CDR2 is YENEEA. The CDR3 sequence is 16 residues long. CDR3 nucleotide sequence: TGTGCCAGCAGCCCCACTTCCTCAAGCTCCTACAATGAGCAGTTCTTC. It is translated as CASSPTSSSSYNEQFF.

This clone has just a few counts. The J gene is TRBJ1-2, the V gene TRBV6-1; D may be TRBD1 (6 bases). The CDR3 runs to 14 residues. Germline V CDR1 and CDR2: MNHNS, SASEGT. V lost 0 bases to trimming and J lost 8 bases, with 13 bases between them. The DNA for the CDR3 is TGTGCCAGCAGTGAAGCGCTTCGGGGGGCCGGCTACACCTTC. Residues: CASSEALRGAGYTF.

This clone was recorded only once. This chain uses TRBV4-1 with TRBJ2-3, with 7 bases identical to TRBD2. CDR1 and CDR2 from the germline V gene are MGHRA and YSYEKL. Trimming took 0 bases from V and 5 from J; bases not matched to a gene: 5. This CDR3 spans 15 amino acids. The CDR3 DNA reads TGCGCCAGCAGCCAAGATGGGGGGGTATTAGATACGCAGTATTTT. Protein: CASSQDGGVLDTQYF.

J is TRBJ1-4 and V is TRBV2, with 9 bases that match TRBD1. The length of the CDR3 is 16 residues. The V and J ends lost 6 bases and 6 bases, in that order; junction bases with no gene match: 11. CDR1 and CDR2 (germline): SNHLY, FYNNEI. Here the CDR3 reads CASSLTSRTGDEKLFF. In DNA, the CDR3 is TGTGCCAGCAGCTTAACTTCGCGGACAGGGGATGAAAAACTGTTTTTT.

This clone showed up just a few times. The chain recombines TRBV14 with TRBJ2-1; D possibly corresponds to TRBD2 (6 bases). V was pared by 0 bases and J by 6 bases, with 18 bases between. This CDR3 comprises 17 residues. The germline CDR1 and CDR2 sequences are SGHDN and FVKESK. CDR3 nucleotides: TGTGCCAGCAGCCAAGAGCTGGGCCCGGTGGGAGGCAATGAGCAGTTCTTC. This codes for CASSQELGPVGGNEQFF.

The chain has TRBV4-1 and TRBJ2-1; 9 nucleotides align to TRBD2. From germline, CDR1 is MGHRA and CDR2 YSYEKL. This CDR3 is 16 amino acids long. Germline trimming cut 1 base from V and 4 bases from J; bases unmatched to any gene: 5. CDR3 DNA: TGCGCCAGCAGCCAAGCGGGGCGGGGGGGTTACAATGAGCAGTTCTTC. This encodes CASSQAGRGGYNEQFF.

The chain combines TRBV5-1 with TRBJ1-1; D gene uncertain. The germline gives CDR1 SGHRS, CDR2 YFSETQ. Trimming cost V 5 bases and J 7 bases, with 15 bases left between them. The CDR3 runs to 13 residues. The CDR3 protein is CASSPNARYEAFF. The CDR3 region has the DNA TGCGCCAGCAGTCCAAACGCGAGATATGAAGCTTTCTTT.

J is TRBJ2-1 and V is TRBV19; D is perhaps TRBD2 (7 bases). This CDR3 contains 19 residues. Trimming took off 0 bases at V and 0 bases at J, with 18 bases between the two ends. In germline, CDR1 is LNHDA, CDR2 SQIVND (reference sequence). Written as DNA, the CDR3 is TGTGCCAGTAGTATAGATGGACTAGGGGGGTCCGTCTCCTACAATGAGCAGTTCTTC. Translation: CASSIDGLGGSVSYNEQFF.

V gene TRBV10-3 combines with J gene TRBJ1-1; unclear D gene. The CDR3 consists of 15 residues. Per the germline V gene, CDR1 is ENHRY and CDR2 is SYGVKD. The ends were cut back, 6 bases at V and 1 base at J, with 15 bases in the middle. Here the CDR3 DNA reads TGTGCCATCAGGAAGACCGGGGAGCCGAACACTGAAGCTTTCTTT. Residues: CAIRKTGEPNTEAFF.

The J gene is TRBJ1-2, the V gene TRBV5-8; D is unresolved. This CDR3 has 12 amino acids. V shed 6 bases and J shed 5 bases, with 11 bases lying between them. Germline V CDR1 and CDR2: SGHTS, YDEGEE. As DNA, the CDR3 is TGTGCCAGCACCTATTCGGGGTATGGCTACACCTTC. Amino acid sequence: CASTYSGYGYTF.

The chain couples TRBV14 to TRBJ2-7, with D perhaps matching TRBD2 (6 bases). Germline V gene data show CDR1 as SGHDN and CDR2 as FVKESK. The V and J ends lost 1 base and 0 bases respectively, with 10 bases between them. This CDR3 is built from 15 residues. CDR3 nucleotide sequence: TGTGCCAGCAGCCAAGGCCCCGGGAGCTCCTACGAGCAGTACTTC. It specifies CASSQGPGSSYEQYF. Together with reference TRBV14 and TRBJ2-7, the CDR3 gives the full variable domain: EAGVTQFPSHSVIEKGQTVTLRCDPISGHDNLYWYRRVMGKEIKFLLHFVKESKQDESGMPNNRFLAERTGGTYSTLKVQPAELEDSGVYFCASSQGPGSSYEQYFGPGTRLTVT.

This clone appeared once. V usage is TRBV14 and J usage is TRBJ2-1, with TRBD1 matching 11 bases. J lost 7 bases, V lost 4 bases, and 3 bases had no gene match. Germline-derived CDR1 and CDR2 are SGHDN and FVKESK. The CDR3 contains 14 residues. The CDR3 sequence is CASSRDRGKNEQFF. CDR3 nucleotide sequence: TGTGCCAGCAGCCGGGACAGGGGGAAAAATGAGCAGTTCTTC.

The CDR3 loop is CASKDDFTDTQYF. The DNA for the CDR3 is TGTGCCAGCAAAGACGACTTCACAGATACGCAGTATTTT. The J gene is TRBJ2-3, the V gene TRBV6-5, with unresolved D. Germline loops: CDR1 MNHEY, CDR2 SVGAGI. The CDR3 is 13 amino acids. V shed 7 bases and J shed 2 bases, with 10 bases lying between them.

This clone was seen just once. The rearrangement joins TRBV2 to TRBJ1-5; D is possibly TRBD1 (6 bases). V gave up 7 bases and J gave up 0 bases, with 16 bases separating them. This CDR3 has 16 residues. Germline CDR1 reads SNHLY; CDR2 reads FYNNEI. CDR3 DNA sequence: TGTGCCAGCATGGTCCGCAGGGGCGATAGCAATCAGCCCCAGCATTTT. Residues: CASMVRRGDSNQPQHF.

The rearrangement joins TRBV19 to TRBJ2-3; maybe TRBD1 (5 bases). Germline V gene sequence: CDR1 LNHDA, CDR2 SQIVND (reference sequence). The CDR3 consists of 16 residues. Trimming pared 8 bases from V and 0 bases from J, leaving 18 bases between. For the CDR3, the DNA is TGTGCCAGTCTGTCCCGGCAGGGCTACAGCACAGATACGCAGTATTTT. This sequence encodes CASLSRQGYSTDTQYF.

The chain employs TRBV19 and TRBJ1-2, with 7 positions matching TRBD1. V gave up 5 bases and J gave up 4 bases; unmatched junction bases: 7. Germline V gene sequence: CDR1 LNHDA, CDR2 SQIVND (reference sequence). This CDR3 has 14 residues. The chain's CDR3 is CASSLRGVIYGYTF. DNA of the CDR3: TGTGCCAGTAGTCTCAGGGGGGTCATCTATGGCTACACCTTC.

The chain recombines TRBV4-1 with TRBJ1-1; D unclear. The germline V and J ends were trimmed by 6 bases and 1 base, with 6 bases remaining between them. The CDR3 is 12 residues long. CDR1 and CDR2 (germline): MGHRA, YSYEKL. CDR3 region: CASRTPNTEAFF. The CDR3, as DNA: TGCGCCAGCAGGACACCGAACACTGAAGCTTTCTTT.

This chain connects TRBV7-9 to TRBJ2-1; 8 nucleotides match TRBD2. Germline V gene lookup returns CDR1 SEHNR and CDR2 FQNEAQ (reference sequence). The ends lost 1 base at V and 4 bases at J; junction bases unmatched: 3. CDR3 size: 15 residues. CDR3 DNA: TGTGCCAGCAGCTTAGTTAGCGGGGTATACAATGAGCAGTTCTTC. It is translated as CASSLVSGVYNEQFF.

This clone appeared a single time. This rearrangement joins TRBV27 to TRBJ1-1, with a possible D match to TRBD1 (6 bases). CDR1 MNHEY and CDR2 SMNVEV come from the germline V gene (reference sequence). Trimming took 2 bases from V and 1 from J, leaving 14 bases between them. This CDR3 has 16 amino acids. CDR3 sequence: CASSLGWGRGNTEAFF. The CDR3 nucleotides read TGTGCCAGCAGTTTAGGTTGGGGGCGAGGGAACACTGAAGCTTTCTTT.

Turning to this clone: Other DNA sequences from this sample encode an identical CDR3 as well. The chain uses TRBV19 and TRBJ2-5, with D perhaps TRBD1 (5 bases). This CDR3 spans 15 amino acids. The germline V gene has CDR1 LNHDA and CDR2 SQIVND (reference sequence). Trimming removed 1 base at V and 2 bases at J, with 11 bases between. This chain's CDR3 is CASSIGQGSQETQYF. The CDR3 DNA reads TGTGCCAGTAGTATAGGTCAGGGCTCACAAGAGACCCAGTACTTC.

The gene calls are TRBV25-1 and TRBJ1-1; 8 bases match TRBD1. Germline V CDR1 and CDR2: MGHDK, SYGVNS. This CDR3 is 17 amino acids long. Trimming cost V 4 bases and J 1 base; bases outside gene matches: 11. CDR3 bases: TGTGCCAGCAGTGGAAACAGGGGGAGAAAGGGGAACACTGAAGCTTTCTTT. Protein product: CASSGNRGRKGNTEAFF. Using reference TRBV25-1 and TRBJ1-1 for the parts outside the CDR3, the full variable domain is EADIYQTPRYLVIGTGKKITLECSQTMGHDKMYWYQQDPGMELHLIHYSYGVNSTEKGDLSSESTVSRIRTEHFPLTLESARPSHTSQYLCASSGNRGRKGNTEAFFGQGTRLTVV.